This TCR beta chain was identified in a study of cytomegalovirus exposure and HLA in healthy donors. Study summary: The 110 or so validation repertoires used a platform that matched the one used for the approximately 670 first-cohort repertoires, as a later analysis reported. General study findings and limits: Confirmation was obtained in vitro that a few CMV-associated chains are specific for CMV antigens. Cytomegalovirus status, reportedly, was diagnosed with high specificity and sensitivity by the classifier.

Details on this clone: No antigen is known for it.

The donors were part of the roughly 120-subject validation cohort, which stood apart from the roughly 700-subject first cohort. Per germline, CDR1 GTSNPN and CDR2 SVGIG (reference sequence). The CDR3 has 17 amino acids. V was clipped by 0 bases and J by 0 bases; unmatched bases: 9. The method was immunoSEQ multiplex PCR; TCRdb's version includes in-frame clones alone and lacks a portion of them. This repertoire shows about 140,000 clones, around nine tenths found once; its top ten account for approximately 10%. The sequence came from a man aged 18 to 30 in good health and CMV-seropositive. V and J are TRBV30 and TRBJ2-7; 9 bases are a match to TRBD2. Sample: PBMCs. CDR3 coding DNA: TGTGCCTGGAGTGTATTTGATTGGACTAGCGACTCCTACGAGCAGTACTTC. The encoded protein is CAWSVFDWTSDSYEQYF.